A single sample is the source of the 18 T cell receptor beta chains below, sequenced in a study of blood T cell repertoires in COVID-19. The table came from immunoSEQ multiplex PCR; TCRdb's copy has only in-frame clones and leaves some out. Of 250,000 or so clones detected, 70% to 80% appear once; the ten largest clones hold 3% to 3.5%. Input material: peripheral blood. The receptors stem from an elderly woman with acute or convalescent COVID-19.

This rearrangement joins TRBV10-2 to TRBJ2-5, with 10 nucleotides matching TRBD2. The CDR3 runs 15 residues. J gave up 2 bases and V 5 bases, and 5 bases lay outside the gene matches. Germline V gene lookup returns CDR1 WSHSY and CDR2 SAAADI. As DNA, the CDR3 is TGCGCCAGCAGTAACAGCGGGAGGGCTCAAGAGACCCAGTACTTC. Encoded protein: CASSNSGRAQETQYF.

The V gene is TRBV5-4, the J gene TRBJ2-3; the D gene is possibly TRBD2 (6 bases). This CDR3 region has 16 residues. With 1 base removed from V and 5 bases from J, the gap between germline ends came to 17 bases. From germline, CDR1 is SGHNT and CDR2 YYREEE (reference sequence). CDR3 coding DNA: TGTGCCAGCAGCTTGAAATTGGCGGGGTTACAAGATACGCAGTATTTT. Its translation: CASSLKLAGLQDTQYF.

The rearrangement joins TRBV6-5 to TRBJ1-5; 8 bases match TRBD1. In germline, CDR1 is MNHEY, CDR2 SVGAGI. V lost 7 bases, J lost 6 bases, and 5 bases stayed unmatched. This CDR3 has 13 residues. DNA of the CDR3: TGTGCCAGCACAGACAGGGGCGGTCAGCCCCAGCATTTT. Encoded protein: CASTDRGGQPQHF.

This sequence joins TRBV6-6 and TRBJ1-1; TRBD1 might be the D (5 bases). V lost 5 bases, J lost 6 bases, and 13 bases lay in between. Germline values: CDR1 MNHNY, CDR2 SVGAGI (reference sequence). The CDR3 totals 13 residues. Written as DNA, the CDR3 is TGTGCCAGCAGTAGTCAGGGACTCGCTGAAGCTTTCTTT. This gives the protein CASSSQGLAEAFF.

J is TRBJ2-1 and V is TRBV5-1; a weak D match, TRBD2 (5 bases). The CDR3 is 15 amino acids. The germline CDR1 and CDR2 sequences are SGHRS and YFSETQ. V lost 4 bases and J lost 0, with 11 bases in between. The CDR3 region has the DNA TGCGCCAGCAGCGCCGACTACCCCTCCTACAATGAGCAGTTCTTC. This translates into CASSADYPSYNEQFF. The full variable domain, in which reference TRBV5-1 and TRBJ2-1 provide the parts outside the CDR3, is KAGVTQTPRYLIKTRGQQVTLSCSPISGHRSVSWYQQTPGQGLQFLFEYFSETQRNKGNFPGRFSGRQFSNSRSEMNVSTLELGDSALYLCASSADYPSYNEQFFGPGTRLTVL.

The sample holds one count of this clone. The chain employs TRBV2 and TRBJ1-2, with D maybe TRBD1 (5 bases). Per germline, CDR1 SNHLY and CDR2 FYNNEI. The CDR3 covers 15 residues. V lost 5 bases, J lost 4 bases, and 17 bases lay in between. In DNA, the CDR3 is TGTGCCAGCAGTACGACGGGGGTTTTGGGCTATGGCTACACCTTC. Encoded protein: CASSTTGVLGYGYTF.

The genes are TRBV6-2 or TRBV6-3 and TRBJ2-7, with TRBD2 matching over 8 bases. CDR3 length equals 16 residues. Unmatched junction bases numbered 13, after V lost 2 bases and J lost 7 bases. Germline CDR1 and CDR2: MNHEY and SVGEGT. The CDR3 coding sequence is TGTGCCAGCAGTTACGATCCCGGGACTAGGGATTTGGAGCAGTACTTC. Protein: CASSYDPGTRDLEQYF.

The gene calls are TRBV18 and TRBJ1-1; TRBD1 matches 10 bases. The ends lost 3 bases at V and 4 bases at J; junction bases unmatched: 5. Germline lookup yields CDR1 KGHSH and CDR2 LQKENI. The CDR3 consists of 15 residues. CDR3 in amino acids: CASSPGQGGVTEAFF. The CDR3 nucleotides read TGTGCCAGCTCACCCGGACAGGGGGGTGTCACTGAAGCTTTCTTT.

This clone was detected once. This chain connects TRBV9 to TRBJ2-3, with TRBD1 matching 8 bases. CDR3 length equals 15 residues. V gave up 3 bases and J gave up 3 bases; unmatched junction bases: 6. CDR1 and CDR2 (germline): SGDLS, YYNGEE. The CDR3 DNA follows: TGTGCCAGCAGCGACCGGACAGGGAAGACAGATACGCAGTATTTT. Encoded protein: CASSDRTGKTDTQYF.

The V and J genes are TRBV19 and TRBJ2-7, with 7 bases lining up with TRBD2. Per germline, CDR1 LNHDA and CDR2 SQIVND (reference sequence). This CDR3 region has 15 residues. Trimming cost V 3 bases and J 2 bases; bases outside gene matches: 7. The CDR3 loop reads CASSIRGGGPYEQYF. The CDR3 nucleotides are TGTGCCAGTAGTATTCGTGGGGGGGGACCCTACGAGCAGTACTTC. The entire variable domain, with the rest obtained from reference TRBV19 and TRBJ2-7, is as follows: DGGITQSPKYLFRKEGQNVTLSCEQNLNHDAMYWYRQDPGQGLRLIYYSQIVNDFQKGDIAEGYSVSREKKESFPLTVTSAQKNPTAFYLCASSIRGGGPYEQYFGPGTRLTVT.

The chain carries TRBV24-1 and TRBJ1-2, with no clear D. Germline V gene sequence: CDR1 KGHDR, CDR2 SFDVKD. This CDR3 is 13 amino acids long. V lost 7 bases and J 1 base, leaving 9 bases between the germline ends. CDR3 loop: CATSAGSNYGYTF. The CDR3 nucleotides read TGTGCCACCAGCGCCGGGAGTAACTATGGCTACACCTTC.

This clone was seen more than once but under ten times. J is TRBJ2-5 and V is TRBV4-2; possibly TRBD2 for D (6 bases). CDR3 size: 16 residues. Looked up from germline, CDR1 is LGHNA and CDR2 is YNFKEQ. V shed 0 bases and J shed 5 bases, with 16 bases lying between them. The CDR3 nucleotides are TGTGCCAGCAGCCAAGATTTAGCACTAGCCGGTGAGACCCAGTACTTC. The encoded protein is CASSQDLALAGETQYF.

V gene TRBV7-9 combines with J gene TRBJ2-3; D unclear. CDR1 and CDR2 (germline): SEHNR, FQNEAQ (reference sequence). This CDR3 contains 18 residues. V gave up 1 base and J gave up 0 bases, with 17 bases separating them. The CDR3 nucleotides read TGTGCCAGCAGCTTAGTGGCAACCTTTATGCCTAGCACAGATACGCAGTATTTT. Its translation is CASSLVATFMPSTDTQYF.

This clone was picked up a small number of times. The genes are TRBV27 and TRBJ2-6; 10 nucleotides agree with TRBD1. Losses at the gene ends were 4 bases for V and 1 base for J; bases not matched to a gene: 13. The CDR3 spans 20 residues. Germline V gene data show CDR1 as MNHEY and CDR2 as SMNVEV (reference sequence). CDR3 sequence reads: CASSSTSLTGGVSGANVLTF. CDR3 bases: TGTGCCAGCAGTTCTACCTCTCTGACAGGGGGCGTTTCTGGGGCCAACGTCCTGACTTTC.

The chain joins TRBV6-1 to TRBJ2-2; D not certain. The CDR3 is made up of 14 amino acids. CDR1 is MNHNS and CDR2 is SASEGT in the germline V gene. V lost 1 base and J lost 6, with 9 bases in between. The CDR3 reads CASSEGLVSGELFF. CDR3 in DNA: TGTGCCAGCAGTGAAGGCCTAGTCTCCGGGGAGCTGTTTTTT.

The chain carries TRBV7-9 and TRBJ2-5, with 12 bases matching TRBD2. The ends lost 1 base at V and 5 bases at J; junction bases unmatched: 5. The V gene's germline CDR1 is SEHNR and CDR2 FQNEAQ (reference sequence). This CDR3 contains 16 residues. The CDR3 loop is CASSLGLAGAGETQYF. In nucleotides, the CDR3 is TGTGCCAGCAGCTTAGGACTAGCGGGAGCCGGCGAGACCCAGTACTTC.

The CDR3 region is CASSRTGDASGANVLTF. CDR3 nucleotides: TGTGCCAGCAGTCGGACAGGGGACGCCTCTGGGGCCAACGTCCTGACTTTC. The rearrangement uses TRBV6-6 and TRBJ2-6; 9 nucleotides align to TRBD1. The length of the CDR3 is 17 residues. V lost 5 bases and J lost 0; bases outside the gene matches: 5. CDR1 and CDR2 (germline): MNHNY, SVGAGI (reference sequence).

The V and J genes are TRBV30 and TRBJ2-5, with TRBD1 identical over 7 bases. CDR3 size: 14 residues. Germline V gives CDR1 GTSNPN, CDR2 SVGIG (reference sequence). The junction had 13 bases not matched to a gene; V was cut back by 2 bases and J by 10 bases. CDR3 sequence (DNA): TGTGCCTGGAGTCCGGGACAGAGGGCGAGGGGCCAGTACTTC. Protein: CAWSPGQRARGQYF.